These 14 T cell receptor beta chains originate from one sample sequenced in a study of blood T cell repertoires in COVID-19. Clones were sequenced by immunoSEQ multiplex PCR, and TCRdb holds only the in-frame ones, with some missing. The table shows 150,000 to 200,000 clones, with 88% occurring only once. The specimen sequenced was peripheral blood. These receptors were obtained from a man aged 60 to 75 with acute or convalescent COVID-19.

The chain uses TRBV5-1 and TRBJ2-3; D remains unclear. The CDR3 has 13 residues. Germline loops: CDR1 SGHRS, CDR2 YFSETQ. Trimming removed 5 bases at V and 2 bases at J, with 9 bases between. The CDR3 loop reads CASSSVYTDTQYF. The CDR3 DNA sequence: TGCGCCAGCAGTTCAGTTTACACAGATACGCAGTATTTT.

This clone has only a few counts. V is TRBV3-1 (or the pseudogene TRBV3-2) and J is TRBJ1-1, with TRBD1 matching over 7 bases. The junction had 15 bases not matched to a gene; V was cut back by 9 bases and J by 5 bases. This CDR3 region has 15 residues. The V gene's germline CDR1 is LGHDT and CDR2 YNNKEL (reference sequence). The CDR3 nucleotides read TGTGCCAGGGGACGGCCTACAGGGGATAAAACTGAAGCTTTCTTT. This sequence encodes CARGRPTGDKTEAFF.

The gene calls are TRBV7-2 and TRBJ1-2, with 9 positions matching TRBD1. Per germline, CDR1 SGHTA and CDR2 FQGNSA. The CDR3 contains 15 residues. V dropped 5 bases and J dropped 6; count of bases not matched to a gene: 10. CDR3 region: CASSPPRGTGHGYTF. In DNA form, the CDR3 reads TGTGCCAGCAGCCCACCGAGGGGGACAGGGCATGGCTACACCTTC. Together with reference TRBV7-2 and TRBJ1-2, the CDR3 gives the full variable domain: GAGVSQSPSNKVTEKGKDVELRCDPISGHTALYWYRQSLGQGLEFLIYFQGNSAPDKSGLPSDRFSAERTGGSVSTLTIQRTQQEDSAVYLCASSPPRGTGHGYTFGSGTRLTVV.

This sequence joins TRBV5-1 and TRBJ1-2; TRBD1 matches at 7 bases. Germline V CDR1 and CDR2: SGHRS, YFSETQ. The CDR3 consists of 14 residues. Unmatched junction bases numbered 3, after V lost 4 bases and J lost 0 bases. The CDR3 nucleotides read TGCGCCAGCAGCCCTGGGACAGCTAACTATGGCTACACCTTC. This gives the protein CASSPGTANYGYTF. The complete variable domain, with remaining parts taken from reference TRBV5-1 and TRBJ1-2, reads KAGVTQTPRYLIKTRGQQVTLSCSPISGHRSVSWYQQTPGQGLQFLFEYFSETQRNKGNFPGRFSGRQFSNSRSEMNVSTLELGDSALYLCASSPGTANYGYTFGSGTRLTVV.

This sequence joins TRBV24-1 and TRBJ2-5, with 13 bases fitting TRBD2. Trimming at V came to 4 bases and at J to 4 bases, leaving 8 bases not matched to a gene. The CDR3 extends over 17 amino acids. Germline CDR1 is KGHDR and CDR2 is SFDVKD. The CDR3 bases are TGTGCCACCAGTGAAACTAGCGGGAGGGCCGGAGGAGAGACCCAGTACTTC. Its protein is CATSETSGRAGGETQYF.

The V and J genes are TRBV7-9 and TRBJ2-3; 12 bases agree with TRBD2. The CDR3 is 15 amino acids. The germline V gene has CDR1 SEHNR and CDR2 FQNEAQ (reference sequence). V was pared by 5 bases and J by 4 bases, with 4 bases of the junction left unmatched. CDR3 DNA sequence: TGTGCCAGCAGCCCTAGCGGGGGGGAATCAGATACGCAGTATTTT. It translates to CASSPSGGESDTQYF.

This chain joins TRBV12-3 or TRBV12-4 and TRBJ1-5; D unclear. The V and J ends lost 7 bases and 9 bases respectively, with 10 bases between them. This CDR3 contains 11 residues. The CDR3: CASNGEGPQHF. CDR3 bases: TGTGCCAGCAACGGAGAGGGGCCCCAGCATTTT.

The J gene is TRBJ1-6, the V gene TRBV11-3, with D tentatively TRBD1 (6 bases). The V gene's germline CDR1 is SGHNT and CDR2 YENEEA. Trimming removed 6 bases from V and 3 bases from J, with 12 bases in between. The CDR3 covers 15 residues. The CDR3 is CASSLRQDYNSPLHF. As DNA, the CDR3 is TGTGCCAGCAGTCTCCGACAGGACTATAATTCACCCCTCCACTTT.

The chain links TRBV11-2 to TRBJ1-1, with 8 bases that match TRBD1. CDR3 length: 15 residues. Germline values: CDR1 SGHAT, CDR2 FQNNGV. Trimming removed 1 base from V and 4 bases from J; junction bases left unmatched: 5. CDR3 nucleotide sequence: TGTGCCAGCAGCTTAGCTCGGACAGGGTTCACTGAAGCTTTCTTT. Protein sequence: CASSLARTGFTEAFF.

J is TRBJ2-7 and V is TRBV19; TRBD2 matches 10 bases. CDR1 and CDR2 (germline): LNHDA, SQIVND (reference sequence). The trim removed 4 bases at V and 7 bases at J, leaving 7 bases unmatched. The CDR3 extends over 14 amino acids. CDR3 sequence (DNA): TGTGCCAGTAGTAAGCTAGCGGGAGTGCGGGAGCAGTACTTC. Amino acids: CASSKLAGVREQYF.

Notes on this clone: Other nucleotide sequences in the sample specify the same CDR3. J is TRBJ1-3 and V is TRBV5-1; 9 nucleotides agree with TRBD1. The CDR3 sequence is 16 residues long. Looked up from germline, CDR1 is SGHRS and CDR2 is YFSETQ. J was trimmed by 1 base and V by 3 bases; bases with no gene match: 5. Here the CDR3 reads CASSSGQGSSGNTIYF. As DNA, the CDR3 is TGCGCCAGCAGCTCCGGACAGGGGAGTTCTGGAAACACCATATATTTT.

The gene calls are TRBV18 and TRBJ1-4, with TRBD1 matching over 8 bases. Looked up from germline, CDR1 is KGHSH and CDR2 is LQKENI. This CDR3 region has 15 residues. With V trimmed by 3 bases and J by 3 bases, 3 bases remained unmatched. CDR3 residues: CASSPQGAANEKLFF. In nucleotides, the CDR3 is TGTGCCAGCTCACCTCAGGGGGCAGCTAATGAAAAACTGTTTTTT.

V gene TRBV4-1 combines with J gene TRBJ1-2; maybe TRBD1 (5 bases). This CDR3 contains 14 residues. V dropped 3 bases and J dropped 5 bases, with 13 bases sitting between them. Germline assignment: CDR1 MGHRA and CDR2 YSYEKL. The CDR3 nucleotides are TGCGCCAGCAGCCACTCTATTAGGGGATATGGCTACACCTTC. Its protein is CASSHSIRGYGYTF.

The CDR3 loop reads CASSLFADQETQYF. For the CDR3, the DNA is TGCGCCAGCAGCTTGTTTGCGGACCAAGAGACCCAGTACTTC. The chain has TRBV5-1 and TRBJ2-5; D unclear. The V gene's germline CDR1 is SGHRS and CDR2 YFSETQ. The CDR3 is 14 residues long. V lost 1 base, J lost 0 bases, and 7 bases lay in between.